The rows below give T cell receptor beta chains drawn from one sample of a study of blood T cells in healthy people across ages. MiXCR, run by TCRdb on the 5' RACE reads, gives a single entry per CDR3 protein. Of some 1.6 million distinct CDR3 sequences in the sample, almost 35% are singletons; the top ten hold 10% to 12%. The sequencing sample was made of blood. All receptors come from a woman in her thirties in good health. Each CDR3 is given with its conserved first and last residue. A D gene is named only where the DNA matches it firmly. Clone size is given for some rows only: seen once, a few or many times, or a class if the clone is expanded.

J	D	size	V	CDR3	DNA
TRBJ2-5	TRBD2	few	TRBV20-1	CSARGTSGGLQETQYF	TGCAGTGCTAGGGGGACTAGCGGGGGACTACAAGAGACCCAGTACTTC
TRBJ1-1	-	-	TRBV10-3	CATTFAGQGMNTEAFF	TGTGCCACCACCTTCGCGGGGCAGGGAATGAACACTGAAGCTTTCTTT
TRBJ2-1	-	many	TRBV29-1	CSVGVGSWGEQFF	TGCAGCGTTGGTGTCGGGTCCTGGGGTGAGCAGTTCTTC
TRBJ2-1	-	-	TRBV27	CASSLSSPYNEQFF	TGTGCCAGCAGTTTGTCCAGTCCATACAATGAGCAGTTCTTC
TRBJ2-3	-	few	TRBV5-1	CASSTDIHTDTQYF	TGCGCCAGCAGCACGGACATACACACAGATACGCAGTATTTT
TRBJ1-1	TRBD1	once	TRBV9	CASSIVDRVDEAFF	TGTGCCAGCAGCATTGTAGACAGGGTCGATGAAGCTTTCTTT
TRBJ2-1	-	-	TRBV4-1	CASSQDMGSASSYNEQFF	TGCGCCAGCAGCCAAGATATGGGTAGCGCGAGCTCCTACAATGAGCAGTTCTTC
TRBJ2-5	TRBD2	-	TRBV20-1	CSARGGASGVEETQYF	TGCAGTGCTAGGGGGGGGGCTAGCGGGGTAGAAGAGACCCAGTACTTC
TRBJ2-1	-	-	TRBV7-9	CASSLGLDREQFF	TGTGCCAGCAGCTTAGGTCTCGACCGGGAGCAGTTCTTC
TRBJ2-3	-	-	TRBV2	CASSEDRVGSDTQYF	TGTGCCAGCAGTGAAGACAGGGTTGGTTCCGATACGCAGTATTTT
TRBJ2-3	-	-	TRBV7-8	CASSTQGRRTDTQYF	TGTGCCAGCAGCACCCAGGGACGGCGCACAGATACGCAGTATTTT
TRBJ2-5	-	-	TRBV20-1	CSARSSGEQYF	TGCAGTGCTAGATCATCAGGAGAGCAGTACTTC
TRBJ2-3	-	-	TRBV9	CAGSGGGDTQYF	TGTGCCGGCAGCGGTGGGGGGGATACGCAGTATTTT
TRBJ2-3	TRBD2	-	TRBV27	CASSPSGGLAGVGTDTQYF	TGTGCCAGCAGTCCCTCGGGGGGTCTAGCGGGAGTTGGAACAGATACGCAGTATTTT
TRBJ2-1	-	-	TRBV7-2	CASSLGPGGPPWDEQFF	TGTGCCAGCAGCTTAGGCCCAGGGGGGCCCCCCTGGGATGAGCAGTTCTTC
TRBJ2-7	TRBD1	few	TRBV20-1	CSAERDSAYEQYF	TGCAGTGCGGAGAGGGACAGTGCCTACGAGCAGTACTTC
TRBJ2-1	-	-	TRBV20-1	CSARENPWDNYNEQFF	TGCAGTGCTAGAGAAAATCCTTGGGACAACTACAATGAGCAGTTCTTC
TRBJ2-5	-	-	TRBV7-9	CASSLVGSAETQYF	TGTGCCAGCAGCTTAGTAGGCAGTGCAGAGACCCAGTACTTC
TRBJ1-1	TRBD1	many	TRBV12-3/TRBV12-4	CAAGDSEAFF	TGTGCTGCCGGGGACAGCGAAGCTTTCTTT
TRBJ2-4	-	-	TRBV18	CASSPLAEKNIQYF	TGTGCCAGCTCACCACTGGCCGAGAAAAACATTCAGTACTTC
TRBJ2-7	TRBD2	few	TRBV5-1	CASSYPGSGGSYEQYF	TGCGCCAGCAGCTACCCGGGGAGCGGGGGCTCCTACGAGCAGTACTTC
TRBJ2-1	TRBD1	-	TRBV5-6	CASSAPQGAYAEQFF	TGTGCCAGCAGCGCACCACAGGGGGCTTACGCTGAGCAGTTCTTC
TRBJ2-3	TRBD1	-	TRBV5-1	CASSLTQGEDTQYF	TGCGCCAGCAGCTTGACTCAGGGGGAAGATACGCAGTATTTT
TRBJ2-1	-	many	TRBV7-2	CASSPTRFYNEQFF	TGTGCCAGCAGCCCGACCCGATTTTACAATGAGCAGTTCTTC
TRBJ1-1	-	-	TRBV15	CATSKIQGVGTEAFF	TGTGCCACCAGCAAAATACAGGGCGTAGGGACTGAAGCTTTCTTT
TRBJ2-5	TRBD2	-	TRBV13	CASSSTTSEETQYF	TGTGCCAGCAGCTCGACGACTAGCGAAGAGACCCAGTACTTC
TRBJ2-5	TRBD2	-	TRBV7-2	CASRPTSLAGETQYF	TGTGCCAGCAGGCCTACTTCTCTAGCGGGAGAGACCCAGTACTTC
TRBJ2-1	-	-	TRBV6-1	CASSSRSSSYNEQFF	TGTGCCAGCAGTTCAAGATCAAGCTCCTACAATGAGCAGTTCTTC
TRBJ2-3	TRBD2	few	TRBV20-1	CSAGLAGDLTDTQYF	TGCAGTGCTGGACTAGCGGGGGACTTGACAGATACGCAGTATTTT
TRBJ1-2	-	-	TRBV30	CAWSPSAGGYTF	TGTGCCTGGAGCCCCTCGGCGGGTGGCTACACCTTC
TRBJ1-4	-	few	TRBV4-2	CASSQEPSGATNEKLFF	TGTGCCAGCAGCCAAGAGCCCTCGGGAGCAACTAATGAAAAACTGTTTTTT
TRBJ2-7	TRBD2	-	TRBV5-6	CASSLAERGAFYEQYF	TGTGCCAGCAGCTTGGCGGAGCGGGGGGCCTTCTACGAGCAGTACTTC
TRBJ2-1	TRBD2	few	TRBV7-3	CASSQNGGGAYPYNEQFF	TGTGCCAGCAGCCAGAATGGCGGGGGGGCCTATCCCTACAATGAGCAGTTCTTC
TRBJ2-1	-	-	TRBV2	CASSVGLRSYNEQFF	TGTGCCAGCAGCGTGGGACTGCGCTCCTACAATGAGCAGTTCTTC
TRBJ1-5	TRBD1	many	TRBV29-1	CSVASGTAHQPQHF	TGCAGCGTCGCGTCCGGGACAGCTCATCAGCCCCAGCATTTT
TRBJ2-7	-	many	TRBV7-6	CASSLVSWGDPSYEQYF	TGTGCCAGCAGCTTAGTTTCATGGGGGGACCCCTCCTACGAGCAGTACTTC
TRBJ2-3	TRBD1	many	TRBV6-5	CASSYSLGQITDTQYF	TGTGCCAGCAGTTACTCGCTGGGACAGATCACAGATACGCAGTATTTT
TRBJ2-7	TRBD2	-	TRBV7-2	CASSRGRTGGRYEQYF	TGTGCCAGCAGCCGGGGGCGTACGGGGGGGCGGTACGAGCAGTACTTC
TRBJ2-1	TRBD2	few	TRBV28	CASIGSAGGINEQFF	TGTGCCAGCATAGGTTCAGCGGGAGGGATAAATGAGCAGTTCTTC
TRBJ2-3	-	few	TRBV20-1	CSARESYLFTDTQYF	TGCAGTGCTAGAGAATCATACTTGTTCACAGATACGCAGTATTTT
TRBJ2-6	-	few	TRBV28	CASSPLVGRTGLGANVLTF	TGTGCCAGCAGCCCCCTAGTGGGCCGTACAGGGCTAGGGGCCAACGTCCTGACTTTC
TRBJ1-2	-	-	TRBV30	CAWRTGGLNYGYTF	TGTGCCTGGAGAACTGGGGGTTTGAACTATGGCTACACCTTC
TRBJ2-1	TRBD1	few	TRBV20-1	CSVEGQEVKYEQFF	TGCAGTGTAGAGGGACAGGAGGTCAAATATGAGCAGTTCTTC
TRBJ2-1	-	-	TRBV29-1	CSVVGWVDEQFF	TGCAGCGTTGTCGGGTGGGTTGATGAGCAGTTCTTC
TRBJ2-7	-	-	TRBV28	CASGEVDEQYF	TGTGCCAGCGGTGAAGTCGACGAGCAGTACTTC
TRBJ2-7	TRBD2	many	TRBV7-2	CASSPSGMVYEQYF	TGTGCCAGCAGCCCTAGCGGGATGGTCTACGAGCAGTACTTC
TRBJ1-2	-	-	TRBV25-1	CASSELGGDISNYGYTF	TGTGCCAGCAGTGAACTTGGGGGGGACATTTCTAACTATGGCTACACCTTC
TRBJ1-5	-	few	TRBV15	CATSRGGVPQHF	TGTGCCACCAGCAGAGGTGGGGTGCCCCAGCATTTT
TRBJ2-7	TRBD1	-	TRBV28	CASSLETGRREQYF	TGTGCCAGCAGTTTGGAGACAGGGAGACGGGAGCAGTACTTC
TRBJ2-1	-	few	TRBV9	CASSPRGALQFF	TGTGCCAGCAGCCCACGGGGGGCTCTACAGTTCTTC
TRBJ2-6	-	-	TRBV11-1	CASSPIRDFNSGANVLTF	TGTGCCAGCAGCCCGATCCGGGACTTTAACTCTGGGGCCAACGTCCTGACTTTC
TRBJ2-7	TRBD1	few	TRBV6-5	CASRPGTGGAYEQYF	TGTGCCAGCAGACCCGGGACAGGGGGTGCGTACGAGCAGTACTTC
TRBJ2-7	TRBD1	few	TRBV28	CASSTPTGWSYEQYF	TGTGCCAGCAGTACTCCGACAGGGTGGTCCTACGAGCAGTACTTC
TRBJ2-3	TRBD1	many	TRBV29-1	CSVGSQTGPSTDTQYF	TGCAGCGTTGGGAGCCAGACAGGGCCTAGCACAGATACGCAGTATTTT
TRBJ1-2	-	-	TRBV2	CASSERPQDQYGYTF	TGTGCCAGCAGTGAACGGCCACAGGACCAATATGGCTACACCTTC
TRBJ2-5	-	many	TRBV6-1	CASSPSPSYETQYF	TGTGCCAGCAGTCCATCTCCGAGTTACGAGACCCAGTACTTC
TRBJ2-3	-	few	TRBV7-2	CASSLDPGRGYTDTQYF	TGTGCCAGCAGCTTAGATCCGGGCAGGGGATACACAGATACGCAGTATTTT
TRBJ2-7	TRBD2	-	TRBV9	CASSVDGRVPYEQYF	TGTGCCAGCAGCGTAGACGGGAGGGTACCCTACGAGCAGTACTTC
TRBJ2-1	-	many	TRBV20-1	CSAKDNEQFF	TGCAGTGCTAAAGACAATGAGCAGTTCTTC